This T cell receptor beta chain is from a study of cytomegalovirus exposure and HLA in healthy donors (dated by TCRdb to 2015 to 2018). Context from the whole study: According to a later analysis, one platform produced both the approximately 110 validation repertoires and the 720 or so repertoires of the first cohort. The study aimed to test whether cataloging public T cell receptors could reveal signatures of past pathogen exposure. A separate validation cohort of 90 to 150 different subjects was used in addition to the approximately 700-subject first cohort. To predict cytomegalovirus infection status, the study brought together high-throughput TCR immunosequencing, statistical association of individual TCRs with disease status, and machine learning. Study-wide findings and limitations: A total of 150 to 200 TCR beta chains were listed by the study as associated with cytomegalovirus. In a later analysis, TCRs clustered in the first cohort were found to also tend to co-occur in the 130 or so validation repertoires, with approximately 95% of cluster scores above 0. The classifier was reported to diagnose cytomegalovirus status with high specificity and sensitivity in both the original and validation cohorts. All 120 or so repertoires were used to score co-occurrence in the validation cohort in a later analysis, because that analysis had no HLA typing for the cohort. In vitro tests confirmed that a few of the cytomegalovirus-associated TCR beta chains recognize cytomegalovirus antigens. It was suggested by the authors that the approach could potentially be generalized to other disease states and immunological phenotypes. Most TCR sequences were seen in very few donors, while some public TCRs were found in many individuals.

On this clone: This receptor's antigen is unknown. No base qualities exist here, and no much larger clone lies one base off it.

Library creation used the immunoSEQ multiplex PCR assay. In the paper's pipeline: A statistical classification framework was developed to diagnose cytomegalovirus status using the catalog of TCR beta chain sequences. This immuneACCESS table, as held by TCRdb, lists in-frame sequences with V and J called but not all clones. Of the missing ones, under half trace to an unresolved V gene in checked studies; the others have no known cause. The V and J calls and clone size were taken over from that table, and D and trimming were inferred from the DNA. The sample has around 49,000 clones on record, 85% to 95% of them singletons. The ten largest clones add up to 7.8% of the sample. Sequences SGHRS (CDR1) and YFSETQ (CDR2) are obtained from the germline V gene. The germline V and J ends show losses of 3 bases and 2 bases respectively, and no gene match explains 3 bases of the junction. The CDR3 goes from the cysteine to the phenylalanine over 15 residues. Of all the DNA, just the CDR3 is kept, 45 bases in frame from base 1.

Donors formed part of the validation cohort, which comprised over a hundred subjects and was distinct from the first cohort of roughly 600 subjects. This sequence was found in a woman between 18 and 29 years old in good health and CMV-seropositive. The V and J segments used are TRBV5-1 and TRBJ2-3, with 10 bases aligning to TRBD1. Sequencing input: PBMCs. The CDR3 region has the sequence CASSSGTGDTDTQYF. The nucleotides read TGCGCCAGCAGCTCCGGGACAGGGGACACAGATACGCAGTATTTT.